Each of the 14 T cell receptor beta chains below was sequenced from the same sample in a study of blood T cell repertoires in COVID-19. Clones were read by immunoSEQ multiplex PCR, and TCRdb kept only the in-frame ones, dropping some. The sample has 210,000 or so clones, approximately 80% seen once. Sequencing was done on a sample of peripheral blood. These receptor sequences come from a man aged 50 to 59 who had recovered from COVID-19.

J is TRBJ2-6 and V is TRBV11-2, with D perhaps matching TRBD2 (6 bases). Per germline, CDR1 SGHAT and CDR2 FQNNGV. The length of the CDR3 is 17 residues. Trimming took off 6 bases at V and 2 bases at J, with 17 bases between the two ends. The CDR3 nucleotides are TGTGCCAGCAGGCCAGGGACTTTAAGGCCTGGGGCCAACGTCCTGACTTTC. This translates into CASRPGTLRPGANVLTF.

This clone was recorded a few times. This sequence joins TRBV11-2 and TRBJ2-7; 9 positions agree with TRBD1. The CDR3 totals 14 residues. CDR1 and CDR2 (germline): SGHAT, FQNNGV. The junction had 6 bases not matched to a gene; V was cut back by 5 bases and J by 4 bases. The CDR3 reads CASSPWTGDYEQYF. As DNA, the CDR3 is TGTGCCAGCAGCCCGTGGACAGGGGATTACGAGCAGTACTTC.

At least ten counts were recorded for this clone. The V gene is TRBV5-6, the J gene TRBJ1-2; maybe TRBD1 (6 bases). Germline CDR1 is SGHDT and CDR2 is YYEEEE. The germline V and J ends were trimmed by 4 bases and 2 bases, with 9 bases remaining between them. The CDR3 totals 13 residues. The CDR3 bases are TGTGCCAGCAGCGTCCAGGGGAACTATGGCTACACCTTC. This encodes CASSVQGNYGYTF.

V gene TRBV19 combines with J gene TRBJ1-5; D might be TRBD1 (6 bases). V dropped 3 bases and J dropped 0 bases, with 12 bases sitting between them. CDR1 and CDR2 (germline): LNHDA, SQIVND (reference sequence). This CDR3 has 16 residues. This CDR3 is CASSISPDSSNQPQHF. The CDR3 DNA sequence: TGTGCCAGTAGTATCTCCCCGGACAGTAGCAATCAGCCCCAGCATTTT.

The chain combines TRBV2 with TRBJ1-1; D remains unclear. The CDR3 is 11 residues long. Trimming took 8 bases from V and 0 from J, leaving 4 bases between them. Germline CDR1 is SNHLY and CDR2 is FYNNEI. For the CDR3, the DNA is TGTGCCAGCCTAATGAACACTGAAGCTTTCTTT. Translated: CASLMNTEAFF.

The chain employs TRBV28 and TRBJ1-5; 7 bases fit TRBD1. Germline CDR1 is MDHEN and CDR2 is SYDVKM. The CDR3 totals 14 residues. J lost 6 bases, V lost 6 bases, and 8 bases had no gene match. CDR3 bases: TGTGCCAGCAGCCCAGACAGGGTGGCTCAGCCCCAGCATTTT. It specifies CASSPDRVAQPQHF.

This chain joins TRBV7-7 and TRBJ2-7; no reliable D call. Germline CDR1 reads SSHAT; CDR2 reads FNYEAQ (reference sequence). Trimming shortened V by 5 bases and J by 6 bases, and 11 bases separated the two germline ends. The CDR3 has 12 amino acids. The CDR3 DNA sequence: TGTGCCAGCAGCCCCGGCGGAATCGAGCAGTACTTC. This sequence encodes CASSPGGIEQYF.

This clone was detected only a few times. This sequence joins TRBV29-1 and TRBJ1-2; D is unresolved. The V gene's germline CDR1 is SQVTM and CDR2 ANQGSEA. V lost 3 bases, J lost 4 bases, and 6 bases lay in between. This CDR3 spans 11 amino acids. CDR3 protein: CSVDIGYGYTF. The CDR3 DNA follows: TGCAGCGTTGACATCGGCTATGGCTACACCTTC. Drawing the rest from reference TRBV29-1 and TRBJ1-2, the complete variable domain is SAVISQKPSRDICQRGTSLTIQCQVDSQVTMMFWYRQQPGQSLTLIATANQGSEATYESGFVIDKFPISRPNLTFSTLTVSNMSPEDSSIYLCSVDIGYGYTFGSGTRLTVV.

The gene calls are TRBV11-2 and TRBJ2-7, with 7 nucleotides matching TRBD2. This CDR3 region has 14 residues. The V and J ends lost 1 base and 5 bases, in that order; junction bases with no gene match: 5. CDR1 is SGHAT and CDR2 is FQNNGV in the germline V gene. CDR3 DNA sequence: TGTGCCAGCAGCTTAGGCCCAGGGAGGGACGAGCAGTACTTC. As protein: CASSLGPGRDEQYF.

The chain employs TRBV27 and TRBJ2-5; perhaps TRBD1 as D (6 bases). This CDR3 is built from 13 residues. Germline assignment: CDR1 MNHEY and CDR2 SMNVEV (reference sequence). The V end lost 3 bases, the J end lost 4 bases, and 9 bases lay between the germline ends. CDR3 residues: CASSFRGTETQYF. DNA of the CDR3: TGTGCCAGCAGTTTCAGGGGTACAGAGACCCAGTACTTC.

The chain recombines TRBV14 with TRBJ1-1, with TRBD1 as a possible D gene (5 bases). In germline, CDR1 is SGHDN, CDR2 FVKESK. The CDR3 loop spans 15 amino acids. The V and J ends lost 3 bases and 3 bases respectively, with 14 bases between them. The CDR3 nucleotides read TGTGCCAGCAGCCATAAGAAGAACAGGTACACTGAAGCTTTCTTT. It codes for CASSHKKNRYTEAFF.

The genes are TRBV7-2 and TRBJ2-3; 7 bases are shared with TRBD1. CDR1 and CDR2 from the germline V gene are SGHTA and FQGNSA. V dropped 5 bases and J dropped 4; count of bases not matched to a gene: 9. This CDR3 region has 15 residues. The CDR3 protein is CASSQVTQGPDTQYF. The CDR3 nucleotides are TGTGCCAGCAGCCAGGTTACACAGGGGCCAGATACGCAGTATTTT.

This clone was counted a few times. The chain joins TRBV28 to TRBJ1-5; D gene uncertain. Germline values: CDR1 MDHEN, CDR2 SYDVKM. The ends were cut back, 3 bases at V and 7 bases at J, with 13 bases in the middle. The length of the CDR3 is 14 residues. This CDR3 is CASSFGLPLQPQHF. CDR3 DNA: TGTGCCAGCAGTTTTGGCCTTCCGTTACAGCCCCAGCATTTT. The full variable domain, rest sourced from reference TRBV28 and TRBJ1-5, is DVKVTQSSRYLVKRTGEKVFLECVQDMDHENMFWYRQDPGLGLRLIYFSYDVKMKEKGDIPEGYSVSREKKERFSLILESASTNQTSMYLCASSFGLPLQPQHFGDGTRLSIL.

V and J are TRBV13 and TRBJ2-1, with a weak D call TRBD1 (5 bases). Germline CDR1 PRHDT, CDR2 FYEKMQ (reference sequence). The length of the CDR3 is 15 residues. Trimming removed 1 base from V and 3 bases from J, with 10 bases in between. CDR3 in amino acids: CASSLVRDFYNEQFF. CDR3 in DNA: TGTGCCAGCAGCTTAGTCAGGGATTTCTACAATGAGCAGTTCTTC.